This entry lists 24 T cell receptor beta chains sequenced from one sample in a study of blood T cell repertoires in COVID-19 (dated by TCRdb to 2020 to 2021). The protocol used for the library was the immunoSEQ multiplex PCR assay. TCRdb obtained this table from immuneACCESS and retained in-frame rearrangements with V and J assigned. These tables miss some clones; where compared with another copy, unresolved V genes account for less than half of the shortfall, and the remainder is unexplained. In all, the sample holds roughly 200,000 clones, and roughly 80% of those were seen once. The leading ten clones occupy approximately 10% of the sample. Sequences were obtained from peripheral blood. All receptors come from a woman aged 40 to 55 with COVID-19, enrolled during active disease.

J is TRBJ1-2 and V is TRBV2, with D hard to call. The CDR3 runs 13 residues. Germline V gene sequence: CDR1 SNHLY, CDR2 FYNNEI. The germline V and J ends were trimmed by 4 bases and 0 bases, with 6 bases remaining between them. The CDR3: CASSVNPNYGYTF. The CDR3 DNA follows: TGTGCCAGCAGTGTTAATCCTAACTATGGCTACACCTTC. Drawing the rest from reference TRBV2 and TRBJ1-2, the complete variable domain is EPEVTQTPSHQVTQMGQEVILRCVPISNHLYFYWYRQILGQKVEFLVSFYNNEISEKSEIFDDQFSVERPDGSNFTLKIRSTKLEDSAMYFCASSVNPNYGYTFGSGTRLTVV.

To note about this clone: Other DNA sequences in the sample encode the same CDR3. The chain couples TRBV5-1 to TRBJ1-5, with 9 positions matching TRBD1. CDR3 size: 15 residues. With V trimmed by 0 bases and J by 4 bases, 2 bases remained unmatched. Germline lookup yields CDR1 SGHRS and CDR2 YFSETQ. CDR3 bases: TGCGCCAGCAGCTTGGGGGGGACAGGGAATCAGCCCCAGCATTTT. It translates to CASSLGGTGNQPQHF.

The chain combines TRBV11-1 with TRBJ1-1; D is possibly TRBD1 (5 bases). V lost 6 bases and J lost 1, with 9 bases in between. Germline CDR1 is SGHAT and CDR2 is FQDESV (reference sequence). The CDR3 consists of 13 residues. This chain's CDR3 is CASSVTGNTEAFF. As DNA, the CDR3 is TGTGCCAGCAGTGTAACAGGGAACACTGAAGCTTTCTTT.

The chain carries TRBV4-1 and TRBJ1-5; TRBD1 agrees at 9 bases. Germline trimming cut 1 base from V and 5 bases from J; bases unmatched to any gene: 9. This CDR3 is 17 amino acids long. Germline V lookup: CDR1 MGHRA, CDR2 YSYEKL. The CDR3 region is CASSQAVTGGIDQPQHF. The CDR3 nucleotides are TGCGCCAGCAGCCAAGCCGTAACAGGGGGCATAGATCAGCCCCAGCATTTT.

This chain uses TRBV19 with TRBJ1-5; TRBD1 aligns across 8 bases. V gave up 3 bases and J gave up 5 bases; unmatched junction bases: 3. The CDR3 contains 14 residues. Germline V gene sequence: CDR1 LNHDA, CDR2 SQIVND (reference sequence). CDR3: CASSMTGDHQPQHF. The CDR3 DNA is TGTGCCAGTAGTATGACAGGGGATCATCAGCCCCAGCATTTT.

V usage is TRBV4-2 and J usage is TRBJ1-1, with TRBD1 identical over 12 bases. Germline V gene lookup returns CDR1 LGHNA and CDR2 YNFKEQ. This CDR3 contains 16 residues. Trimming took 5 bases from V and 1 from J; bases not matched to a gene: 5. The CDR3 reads CASSAGTGGRNTEAFF. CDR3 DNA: TGTGCCAGCAGCGCTGGGACAGGGGGCAGGAACACTGAAGCTTTCTTT.

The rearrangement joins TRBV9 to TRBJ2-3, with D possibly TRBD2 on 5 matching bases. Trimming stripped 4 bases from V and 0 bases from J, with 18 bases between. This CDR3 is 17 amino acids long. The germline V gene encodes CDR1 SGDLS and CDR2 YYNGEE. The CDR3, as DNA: TGTGCCAGCAGCTTGCGAGCTAGCCCCACTAGCACAGATACGCAGTATTTT. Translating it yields CASSLRASPTSTDTQYF. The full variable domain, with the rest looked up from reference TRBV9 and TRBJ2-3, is DSGVTQTPKHLITATGQRVTLRCSPRSGDLSVYWYQQSLDQGLQFLIQYYNGEERAKGNILERFSAQQFPDLHSELNLSSLELGDSALYFCASSLRASPTSTDTQYFGPGTRLTVL.

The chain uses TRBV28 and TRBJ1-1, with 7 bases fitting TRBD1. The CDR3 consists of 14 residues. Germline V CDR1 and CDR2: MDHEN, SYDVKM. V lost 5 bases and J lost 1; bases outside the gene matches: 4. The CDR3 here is CASSPGTANTEAFF. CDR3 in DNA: TGTGCCAGCAGTCCGGGGACAGCGAACACTGAAGCTTTCTTT.

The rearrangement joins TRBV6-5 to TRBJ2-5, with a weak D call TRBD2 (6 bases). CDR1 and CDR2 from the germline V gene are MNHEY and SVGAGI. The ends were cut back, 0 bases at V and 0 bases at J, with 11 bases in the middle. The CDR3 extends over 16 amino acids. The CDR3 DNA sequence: TGTGCCAGCAGTTACTCAATAGCGGCGTACCAAGAGACCCAGTACTTC. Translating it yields CASSYSIAAYQETQYF.

Here the CDR3 reads CASSFTGQPQHF. The CDR3 DNA reads TGTGCCAGCAGTTTCACGGGGCAGCCCCAGCATTTT. The chain has TRBV12-3 or TRBV12-4 and TRBJ1-5, with D hard to call. This CDR3 region has 12 residues. Trimming pared 3 bases from V and 7 bases from J, leaving 7 bases between.

CDR3 amino acids: CASSPTAAYNEQFF. CDR3 in DNA: TGTGCCAGTAGCCCGACAGCCGCGTACAATGAGCAGTTCTTC. V is TRBV19 and J is TRBJ2-1, with a weak D call TRBD1 (5 bases). V shed 6 bases and J shed 4 bases, with 13 bases lying between them. Germline assignment: CDR1 LNHDA and CDR2 SQIVND (reference sequence). The CDR3 runs 14 residues.

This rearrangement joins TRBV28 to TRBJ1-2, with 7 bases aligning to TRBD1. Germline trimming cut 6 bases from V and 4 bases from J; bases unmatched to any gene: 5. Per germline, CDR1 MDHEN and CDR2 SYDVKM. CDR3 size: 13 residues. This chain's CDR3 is CASRGQPSYGYTF. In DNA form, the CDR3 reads TGTGCCAGCAGGGGACAGCCCAGCTATGGCTACACCTTC.

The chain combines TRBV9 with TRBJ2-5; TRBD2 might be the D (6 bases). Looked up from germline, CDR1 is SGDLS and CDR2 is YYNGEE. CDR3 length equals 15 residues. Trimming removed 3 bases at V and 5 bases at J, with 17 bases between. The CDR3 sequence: CASSAHIRESETQYF. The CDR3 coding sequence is TGTGCCAGCAGCGCACACATCCGGGAGTCCGAGACCCAGTACTTC.

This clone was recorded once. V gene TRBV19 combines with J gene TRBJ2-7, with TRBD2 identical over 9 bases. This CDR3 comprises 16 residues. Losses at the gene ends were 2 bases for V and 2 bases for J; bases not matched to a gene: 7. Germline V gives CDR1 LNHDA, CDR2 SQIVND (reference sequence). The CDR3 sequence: CASSILAGESTYEQYF. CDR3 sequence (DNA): TGTGCCAGTAGTATATTAGCGGGAGAATCTACCTACGAGCAGTACTTC.

DNA for the CDR3: TGTGCCAGCATGCGCCAGGGATTCGTCAACACTGAAGCTTTCTTT. This encodes CASMRQGFVNTEAFF. The rearrangement uses TRBV5-8 and TRBJ1-1; maybe TRBD1 (5 bases). CDR3 length equals 15 residues. Trimming left V 6 bases short and J 2 bases short, with 17 bases between. Germline CDR1 and CDR2: SGHTS and YDEGEE. Using reference TRBV5-8 and TRBJ1-1 for the parts outside the CDR3, the full variable domain is EAGVTQSPTHLIKTRGQQATLRCSPISGHTSVYWYQQALGLGLQFLLWYDEGEERNRGNFPPRFSGRQFPNYSSELNVNALELEDSALYLCASMRQGFVNTEAFFGQGTRLTVV.

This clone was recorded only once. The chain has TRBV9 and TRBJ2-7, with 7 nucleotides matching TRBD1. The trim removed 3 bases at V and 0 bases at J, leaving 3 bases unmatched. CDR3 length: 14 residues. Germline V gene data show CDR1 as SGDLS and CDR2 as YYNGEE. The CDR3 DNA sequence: TGTGCCAGCAGCGCTCAGGGGGACTCCTACGAGCAGTACTTC. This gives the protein CASSAQGDSYEQYF.

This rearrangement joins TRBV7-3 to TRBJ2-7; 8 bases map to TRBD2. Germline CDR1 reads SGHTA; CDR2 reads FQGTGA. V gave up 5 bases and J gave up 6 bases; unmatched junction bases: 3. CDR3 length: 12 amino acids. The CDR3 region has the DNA TGTGCCAGCAGCAACGGGGGGGCCGAGCAGTACTTC. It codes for CASSNGGAEQYF. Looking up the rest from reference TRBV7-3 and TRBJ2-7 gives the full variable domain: GAGVSQTPSNKVTEKGKYVELRCDPISGHTALYWYRQSLGQGPEFLIYFQGTGAADDSGLPNDRFFAVRPEGSVSTLKIQRTERGDSAVYLCASSNGGAEQYFGPGTRLTVT.

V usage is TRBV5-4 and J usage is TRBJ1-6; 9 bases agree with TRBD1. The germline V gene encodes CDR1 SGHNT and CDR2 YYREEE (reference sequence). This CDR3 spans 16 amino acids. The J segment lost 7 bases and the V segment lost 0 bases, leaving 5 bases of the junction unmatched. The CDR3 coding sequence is TGTGCCAGCAGCTTGGTAGGACAGGGGCGGAATTCACCCCTCCACTTT. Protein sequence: CASSLVGQGRNSPLHF.

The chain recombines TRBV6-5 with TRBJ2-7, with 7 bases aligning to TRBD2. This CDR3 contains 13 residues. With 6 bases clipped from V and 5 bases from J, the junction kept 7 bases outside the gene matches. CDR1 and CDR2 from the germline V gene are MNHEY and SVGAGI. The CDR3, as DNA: TGTGCCAGCAGGCCCCCCGCGGGGGACGAGCAGTACGTC. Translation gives CASRPPAGDEQYV.

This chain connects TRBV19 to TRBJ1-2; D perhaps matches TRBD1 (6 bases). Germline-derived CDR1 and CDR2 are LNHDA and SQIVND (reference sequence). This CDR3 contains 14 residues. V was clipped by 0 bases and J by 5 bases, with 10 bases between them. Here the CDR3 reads CASSIEAGVYGYTF. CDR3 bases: TGTGCCAGTAGTATAGAGGCAGGGGTTTATGGCTACACCTTC.

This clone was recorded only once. CDR3 coding DNA: TGTGCCAGCAATCCTAGCGGGAGGGCCACGGATGAGCAGTTCTTC. This encodes CASNPSGRATDEQFF. V gene TRBV6-6 combines with J gene TRBJ2-1; 12 bases fit TRBD2. CDR3 length: 15 amino acids. Germline V gene data show CDR1 as MNHNY and CDR2 as SVGAGI (reference sequence). Unmatched junction bases numbered 9, after V lost 7 bases and J lost 8 bases.

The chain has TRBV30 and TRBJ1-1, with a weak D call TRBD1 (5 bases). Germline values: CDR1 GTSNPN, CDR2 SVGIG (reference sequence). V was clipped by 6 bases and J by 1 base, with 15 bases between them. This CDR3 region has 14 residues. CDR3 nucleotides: TGTGCCTGTCCCGGAAGGGGCTGGAACACTGAAGCTTTCTTT. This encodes CACPGRGWNTEAFF.

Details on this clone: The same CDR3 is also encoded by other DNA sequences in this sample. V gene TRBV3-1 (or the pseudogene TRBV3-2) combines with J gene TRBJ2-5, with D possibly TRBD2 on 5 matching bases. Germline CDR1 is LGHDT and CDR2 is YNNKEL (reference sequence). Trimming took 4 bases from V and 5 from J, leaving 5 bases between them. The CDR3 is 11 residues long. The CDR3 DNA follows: TGTGCCAGCAGCCGAGGGGAGACCCAGTACTTC. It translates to CASSRGETQYF.

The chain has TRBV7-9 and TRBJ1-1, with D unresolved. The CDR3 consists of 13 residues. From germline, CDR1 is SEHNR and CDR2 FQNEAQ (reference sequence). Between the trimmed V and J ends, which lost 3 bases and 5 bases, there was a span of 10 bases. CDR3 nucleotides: TGTGCCAGCAGCTTTGGCCGGGGAACTGAAGCTTTCTTT. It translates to CASSFGRGTEAFF.